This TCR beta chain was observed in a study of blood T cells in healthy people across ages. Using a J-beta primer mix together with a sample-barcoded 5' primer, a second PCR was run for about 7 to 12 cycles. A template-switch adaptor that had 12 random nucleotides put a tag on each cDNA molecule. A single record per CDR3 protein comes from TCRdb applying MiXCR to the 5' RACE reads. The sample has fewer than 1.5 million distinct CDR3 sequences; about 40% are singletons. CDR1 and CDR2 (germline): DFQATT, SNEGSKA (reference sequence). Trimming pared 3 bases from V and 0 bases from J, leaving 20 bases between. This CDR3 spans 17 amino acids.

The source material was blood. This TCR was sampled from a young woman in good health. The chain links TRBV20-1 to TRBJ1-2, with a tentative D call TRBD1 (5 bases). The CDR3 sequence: CSASIRDGYSANYGYTF. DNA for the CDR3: TGCAGTGCTAGTATTAGGGACGGATATTCAGCTAACTATGGCTACACCTTC.